This T cell receptor (beta chain) was recovered during a study of patients and donors after allogeneic stem cell transplantation. This clonotype turned up a few times. CDR3 size: 17 residues. Germline-derived CDR1 and CDR2 are SNHLY and FYNNEI. V was clipped by 2 bases and J by 4 bases, with 19 bases between them. TCRdb itself ran the RT-PCR reads through MiXCR, one entry per CDR3 protein. Here the sample spans 800,000 to 1,000,000 distinct CDR3 sequences, about 20% being singletons. Sequencing input: blood, either unsorted or a sorted T cell fraction (not recorded which). The genes are TRBV2 and TRBJ2-3, with a tentative D call TRBD2 (6 bases). The receptor's source is a human donor who was either an allogeneic HSCT recipient or a stem cell or donor lymphocyte infusion donor (not recorded which). It is not recorded whose cells these are; they may come from a transplant donor. The CDR3 loop reads CASSERETNLRSDTQYF. The CDR3 region has the DNA TGTGCCAGCAGTGAACGGGAGACTAACCTACGGTCAGATACGCAGTATTTT.